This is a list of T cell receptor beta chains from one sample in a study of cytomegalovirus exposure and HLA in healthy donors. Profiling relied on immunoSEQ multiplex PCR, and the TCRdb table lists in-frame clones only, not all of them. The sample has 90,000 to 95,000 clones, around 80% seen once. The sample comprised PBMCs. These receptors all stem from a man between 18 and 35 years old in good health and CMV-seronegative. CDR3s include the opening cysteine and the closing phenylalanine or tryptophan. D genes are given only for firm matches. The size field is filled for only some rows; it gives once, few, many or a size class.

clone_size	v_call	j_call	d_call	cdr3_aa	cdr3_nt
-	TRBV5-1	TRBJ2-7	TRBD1	CASSVTGANEQYF	TGCGCCAGCAGCGTGACAGGGGCCAACGAGCAGTACTTC
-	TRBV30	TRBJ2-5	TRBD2	CAWSLRDYQETQYF	TGTGCCTGGAGCCTAAGGGACTATCAAGAGACCCAGTACTTC
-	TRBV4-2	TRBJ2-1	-	CASSQGESGANEQFF	TGTGCCAGCAGCCAAGGGGAGTCAGGGGCGAATGAGCAGTTCTTC
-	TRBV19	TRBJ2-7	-	CASGWAGVSYEQYF	TGTGCCAGTGGGTGGGCAGGCGTCTCCTACGAGCAGTACTTC
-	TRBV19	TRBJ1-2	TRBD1	CASSIRDRDYGYTF	TGTGCCAGTAGTATAAGGGACAGAGACTATGGCTACACCTTC
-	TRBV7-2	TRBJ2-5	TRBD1	CASSPTARDRMWKTQYF	TGTGCCAGCAGCCCTACCGCCCGGGACAGGATGTGGAAGACCCAGTACTTC
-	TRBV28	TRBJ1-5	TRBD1	CASIAPGQGNQPQHF	TGTGCCAGCATCGCGCCGGGACAGGGTAATCAGCCCCAGCATTTT
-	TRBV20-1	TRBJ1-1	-	CSARGGEAFF	TGCAGTGCTAGGGGGGGTGAAGCTTTCTTT
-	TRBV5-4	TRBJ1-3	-	CASSLRDSGNTIYF	TGTGCCAGCAGCTTGAGAGACTCTGGAAACACCATATATTTT
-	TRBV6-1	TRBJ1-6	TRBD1	CAAGTGRDSPLHF	TGTGCCGCCGGGACAGGGAGGGATTCACCCCTCCACTTT
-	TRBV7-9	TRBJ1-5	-	CASSHGSQPQHF	TGTGCCAGCAGCCATGGTAGTCAGCCCCAGCATTTT
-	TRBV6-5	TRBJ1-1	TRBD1	CASRRDRANTEAFF	TGTGCCAGCAGAAGGGACAGGGCGAACACTGAAGCTTTCTTT
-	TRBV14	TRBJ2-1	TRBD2	CASSPPLGRGGGVEQFF	TGTGCCAGCAGCCCCCCTCTTGGGCGGGGGGGCGGGGTTGAGCAGTTCTTC
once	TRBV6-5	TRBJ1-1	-	CASTFTGVGTEAFF	TGTGCCAGCACGTTTACGGGGGTTGGCACTGAAGCTTTCTTT
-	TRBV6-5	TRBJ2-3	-	CASSHTDTQYF	TGTGCCAGCAGTCACACAGATACGCAGTATTTT
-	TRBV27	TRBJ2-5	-	CASAPTQGYGQTQYF	TGTGCCAGCGCCCCAACACAGGGCTACGGGCAGACCCAGTACTTC
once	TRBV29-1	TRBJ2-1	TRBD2	CSVGKGRGGYNEQFF	TGCAGCGTTGGTAAAGGGCGGGGAGGGTACAATGAGCAGTTCTTC
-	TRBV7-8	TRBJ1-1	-	CASSWQLSAPGTEAFF	TGTGCCAGCAGCTGGCAGTTATCCGCTCCAGGCACTGAAGCTTTCTTT
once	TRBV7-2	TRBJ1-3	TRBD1	CATRRGQGPYSGNTIYF	TGTGCCACCCGCCGGGGACAGGGCCCTTACTCTGGAAACACCATATATTTT
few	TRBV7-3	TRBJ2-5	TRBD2	CASSLGGWAQETQYF	TGTGCCAGCAGCTTGGGGGGGTGGGCCCAAGAGACCCAGTACTTC
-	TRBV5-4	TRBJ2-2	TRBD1	CASSFTSGGAGYSAGELFF	TGTGCCAGCAGCTTTACTTCAGGGGGCGCAGGTTACTCCGCCGGGGAGCTGTTTTTT
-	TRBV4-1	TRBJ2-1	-	CASSQDTGRSYNEQFF	TGCGCCAGCAGCCAAGATACGGGGAGATCCTACAATGAGCAGTTCTTC
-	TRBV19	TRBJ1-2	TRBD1	CASSITGGHSYTF	TGTGCCAGTAGTATCACAGGGGGCCATAGCTACACCTTC
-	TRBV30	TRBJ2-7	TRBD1	CAWSLEGAVYYEQYF	TGTGCCTGGAGTCTAGAGGGGGCAGTCTACTACGAGCAGTACTTC
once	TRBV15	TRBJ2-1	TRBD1	CATSKGPGQGALGSYNEQFF	TGTGCCACCAGCAAAGGACCGGGACAGGGGGCATTAGGCTCCTACAATGAGCAGTTCTTC
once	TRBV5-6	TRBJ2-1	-	CASSLGGGGFGEQFF	TGTGCCAGCAGCTTGGGAGGGGGGGGATTTGGTGAGCAGTTCTTC
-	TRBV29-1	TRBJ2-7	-	CSVGQGGVGEQYF	TGCAGCGTAGGACAGGGAGGGGTGGGAGAGCAGTACTTC
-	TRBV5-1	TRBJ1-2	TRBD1	CASSAGTGIYGYTF	TGCGCCAGCAGCGCGGGGACAGGGATCTATGGCTACACCTTC
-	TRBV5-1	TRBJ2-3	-	CASSPDSADTQYF	TGCGCCAGCAGCCCGGACTCTGCCGATACGCAGTATTTT
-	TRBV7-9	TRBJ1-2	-	CSSSFPGISSYGYTF	TGTTCCAGCAGTTTCCCGGGTATTAGCTCCTATGGCTACACCTTC
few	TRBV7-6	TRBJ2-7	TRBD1	CASSHGTASYEQYF	TGTGCCAGCAGCCACGGGACAGCCTCCTACGAGCAGTACTTC
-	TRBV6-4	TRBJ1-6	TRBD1	CASRPTGALNSPLHF	TGTGCCAGCAGGCCGACAGGGGCCCTAAATTCACCCCTCCACTTT
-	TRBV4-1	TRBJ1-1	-	CASSPTPRGQGTEAFF	TGCGCCAGCAGCCCGACCCCCCGGGGACAAGGCACTGAAGCTTTCTTT
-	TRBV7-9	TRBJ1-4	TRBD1	CASSRTGATNEKLFF	TGTGCCAGCAGCCGGACAGGTGCAACTAATGAAAAACTGTTTTTT
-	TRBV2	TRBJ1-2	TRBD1	CASIQGGDYGYTF	TGTGCCAGCATTCAGGGGGGAGACTATGGCTACACCTTC
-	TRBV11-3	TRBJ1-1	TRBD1	CASSPQGSDTEAFF	TGTGCCAGCAGCCCACAGGGGAGCGACACTGAAGCTTTCTTT
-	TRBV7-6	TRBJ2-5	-	CASSPILQETQYF	TGTGCCAGCAGCCCCATACTCCAAGAGACCCAGTACTTC
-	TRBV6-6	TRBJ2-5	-	CASRGGVGETQYF	TGTGCCAGCAGAGGGGGGGTTGGGGAGACCCAGTACTTC
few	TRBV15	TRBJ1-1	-	CATSLRDSRSEAFF	TGTGCCACCAGCTTGAGGGACTCCCGGTCGGAAGCTTTCTTT
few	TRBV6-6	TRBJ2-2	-	CASSQQVRVSGELFF	TGTGCCAGCAGTCAACAGGTCCGTGTGTCCGGGGAGCTGTTTTTT
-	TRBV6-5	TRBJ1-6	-	CASSRIQGSNSPLHF	TGTGCCAGCAGTCGCATACAGGGAAGTAATTCACCCCTCCACTTT
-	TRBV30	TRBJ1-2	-	CAWSVMRGIFYGYTF	TGTGCCTGGAGTGTAATGAGAGGGATCTTCTATGGCTACACCTTC
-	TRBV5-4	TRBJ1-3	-	CASSLDRQIPGNTIYF	TGTGCCAGCAGCTTGGACAGACAAATCCCTGGAAACACCATATATTTT
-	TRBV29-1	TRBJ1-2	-	CSAEEGEASGYTF	TGCAGCGCCGAAGAGGGAGAGGCTTCTGGCTACACCTTC
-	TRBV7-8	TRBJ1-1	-	CASSLVSGYTEAFF	TGTGCCAGCAGCTTAGTGTCAGGGTACACTGAAGCTTTCTTT
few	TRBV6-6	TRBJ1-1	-	CASSSRLFSEAFF	TGTGCCAGCAGTTCCCGACTTTTCTCTGAAGCTTTCTTT
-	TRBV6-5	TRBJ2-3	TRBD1	CASASQGPRTDTQYF	TGTGCCAGCGCCTCACAGGGGCCCCGCACAGATACGCAGTATTTT
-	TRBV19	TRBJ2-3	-	CASSPAGAGGDTQYF	TGTGCCAGTAGCCCCGCGGGGGCGGGTGGGGATACGCAGTATTTT